The rows below give T cell receptor beta chains drawn from one sample of a study of follicular helper T cells after annual influenza vaccination. Sequencing was performed with immunoSEQ multiplex PCR; in TCRdb, only in-frame clones are kept and a portion is missing. The data show more than 8,500 clones, roughly 82% seen once. The sample here was CXCR5+ CD38- circulating T follicular helper cells from blood, taken on the day of influenza vaccination. The receptors shown here come from an adult who received the influenza vaccine. CDR3s include the opening cysteine and the closing phenylalanine or tryptophan. Size is omitted from some rows. Given values are once, few, many or a class for expanded clones.

CDR3 protein	clone size	J gene	V gene
CASSLSRYAYEQYF	-	TRBJ2-7	TRBV27
CASTEKPRGSSYNEQFF	-	TRBJ2-1	TRBV27
CASSPSGRSHEQFF	-	TRBJ2-1	TRBV11-3
CAISVNINTEAFF	-	TRBJ1-1	TRBV10-3
CASSPGQGPTTGELFF	once	TRBJ2-2	TRBV18
CASDDTSNTEAFF	few	TRBJ1-1	TRBV7-9
CASSVTAGTSYNEQFF	-	TRBJ2-1	TRBV9
CASSLGALGDTQYF	-	TRBJ2-3	TRBV7-9
CASSAGGPTEAFF	-	TRBJ1-1	TRBV7-2
CASSPQGTGEKDTIYF	once	TRBJ1-3	TRBV18
CASSGASGRALETQYF	-	TRBJ2-5	TRBV21-1
CASSYPSTDTQYF	-	TRBJ2-3	TRBV7-9
CASSLNWVGGQPQHF	-	TRBJ1-5	TRBV28
CASSLVGREQYF	few	TRBJ2-7	TRBV11-2
CASTIGAGASTDTQYF	-	TRBJ2-3	TRBV5-4
CAWTTPLAGGPHEQYF	-	TRBJ2-7	TRBV30
CASSLDRAGSEAFF	-	TRBJ1-1	TRBV27
CATSRDPRSNQPQHF	-	TRBJ1-5	TRBV15
CASSEAGHNEQFF	-	TRBJ2-1	TRBV7-9
CSARSGVSGNTIYF	-	TRBJ1-3	TRBV29-1
CASSPQAVGTGELFF	-	TRBJ2-2	TRBV5-1
CASSVRRNTEAFF	-	TRBJ1-1	TRBV7-2
CASSPGPREGGELFF	-	TRBJ2-2	TRBV7-3
CASSLVMVDRRFQYF	-	TRBJ2-7	TRBV28
CASSPRAGKSFF	-	TRBJ2-1	TRBV18
CASSLTYTDTQYF	-	TRBJ2-3	TRBV7-3
CASSREQGEYGYTF	few	TRBJ1-2	TRBV14